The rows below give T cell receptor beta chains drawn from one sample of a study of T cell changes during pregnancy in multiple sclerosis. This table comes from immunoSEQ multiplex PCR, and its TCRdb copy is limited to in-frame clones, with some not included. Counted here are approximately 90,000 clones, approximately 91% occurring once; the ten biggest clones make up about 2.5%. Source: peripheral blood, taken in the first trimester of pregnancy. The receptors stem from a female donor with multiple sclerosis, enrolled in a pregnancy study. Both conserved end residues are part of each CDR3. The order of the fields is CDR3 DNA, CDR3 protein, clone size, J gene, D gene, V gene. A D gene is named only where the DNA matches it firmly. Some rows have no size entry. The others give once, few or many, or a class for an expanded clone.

TGTGCCAGCAGCTTAACGGGCCTAGCGGACGTGGGGGAGCTGTTTTTT CASSLTGLADVGELFF - TRBJ2-2 TRBD2 TRBV7-3
TGTGCCAGCCTCAGTTGGAGGGACACTGAAGCTTTCTTT CASLSWRDTEAFF - TRBJ1-1 - TRBV28
TGTGCCAGCAGTGACAGGGTTAGTTCACCCCTCCACTTT CASSDRVSSPLHF - TRBJ1-6 TRBD1 TRBV6-5
TGCGCCAGCAGCCCCCGAAATTCTTTTACAGAGTCGAACACTGAAGCTTTCTTT CASSPRNSFTESNTEAFF once TRBJ1-1 - TRBV5-1
TGTGCCATCAGTAGATCCGGGACAGGGCAGACTGAAGCTTTCTTT CAISRSGTGQTEAFF - TRBJ1-1 TRBD1 TRBV10-3
TGCGCCAGCAGCGCCGGGACAGGGGGCCTCACTGAAGCTTTCTTT CASSAGTGGLTEAFF - TRBJ1-1 TRBD1 TRBV5-1
TGTGCCAGCAGCGCCGGGACTAGCAGCTCCTACGAGCAGTACTTC CASSAGTSSSYEQYF - TRBJ2-7 TRBD2 TRBV11-3
TGTGCCAGCAGTTTATCGAAAGGGCGGGTCTACGAGCAGTACTTC CASSLSKGRVYEQYF - TRBJ2-7 - TRBV27
TGTGCCAGCAGCTTAGGCCAGCGGGGGAGCGGGGAGCTGTTTTTT CASSLGQRGSGELFF - TRBJ2-2 TRBD2 TRBV11-3
TGTGCCTGTCAGGGGCACGATGGCTACACCTTC CACQGHDGYTF - TRBJ1-2 - TRBV6-6
TGTGCCAGCAGTACAGGGTTAGGAACTGAAGCTTTCTTT CASSTGLGTEAFF - TRBJ1-1 - TRBV7-7
TGTGCCAGCAGTGAAGTGGGGAGACAGGGGGCTATCTATGGCTACACCTTC CASSEVGRQGAIYGYTF - TRBJ1-2 TRBD1 TRBV2
TGCGCCAGCAGCCAAAGAGAAGCGGGGGCCGCCTACGAGCAGTACTTC CASSQREAGAAYEQYF - TRBJ2-7 TRBD2 TRBV4-1
TGTGCCAGTAGTATACCGGGACAGCCTCAGCCCCAGCATTTT CASSIPGQPQPQHF - TRBJ1-5 TRBD1 TRBV19
TGTGCCAGCAGCTTAGTCGCCGGGGGGGCCGCAGATACGCAGTATTTT CASSLVAGGAADTQYF - TRBJ2-3 TRBD2 TRBV13
TGTGCCAGCAGCCAGTCCAGGGGGCAAAGGGCTTTCTTT CASSQSRGQRAFF few TRBJ1-1 TRBD1 TRBV27
TGTGCCAGTAGGACTCCCGGTTCAACTAATGAAAAACTGTTTTTT CASRTPGSTNEKLFF - TRBJ1-4 - TRBV19